Sequencing of this T cell receptor (beta chain) was carried out in a study of T cells after yellow fever vaccination. Whole-study results and caveats: Compared with primary, the secondary response was weaker and peaked at day 5, not 15.

V shed 3 bases and J 0 bases; nucleotides not matched to a gene: 8. The CDR3 covers 18 residues. From germline, CDR1 is SGHRS and CDR2 YFSETQ. TCRdb ran MiXCR on the 5' RACE reads and lists one entry per CDR3 protein. Among roughly 310,000 distinct CDR3 sequences, roughly 8.7% were seen once, and the ten largest hold roughly 17%. The sample holds a few counts of this clonotype. Its antigen remains unidentified. The genes are TRBV5-1 and TRBJ2-7, with 14 bases that match TRBD2. The TCR comes from a man between 18 and 35 years old who received the YFV17D yellow fever vaccine. The sample in question was PBMCs, obtained on the day of the first yellow fever vaccination. The CDR3 loop reads CASSSPGTSGGSSYEQYF. CDR3 nucleotides: TGCGCCAGCAGCTCGCCCGGGACTAGCGGGGGCAGCTCCTACGAGCAGTACTTC.